This T cell receptor (beta chain) came from a study of graft-versus-host responses after intestinal transplantation (dated by TCRdb to the early 2020s). The study in broad terms: Recipients received multivisceral, liver-intestinal, or isolated intestinal transplants. A cohort of about 25 intestinal transplant recipients, including one retransplant, was enrolled, and 3 patients lacking pretransplant specimens were excluded. Graft-versus-host and host-versus-graft alloreactive T cell clones were tracked in the graft, circulation and bone marrow after intestinal transplantation using bulk TCR-beta CDR3 sequencing. Donor T cell macrochimerism was defined as a peak of at least 4% donor T cells among recipient peripheral blood mononuclear cells. To identify alloreactive clones, pre-transplant mixed lymphocyte reaction products were sequenced and then compared with unstimulated pre-transplant donor and recipient T cells. Every recipient was given anti-thymocyte globulin induction, followed by roughly 3 years of maintenance tacrolimus and steroids. Instead of going to the commercial service, samples from a few later patients were sequenced in-house on an Illumina MiSeq and processed with MiXCR. Results the study describes overall, beyond this receptor: The conclusions were limited by the relatively low number and heterogeneity of the intestinal transplant patients. In the allografts of patients with donor T cell macrochimerism, GvH to HvG T cell clonal ratios were high. Early after transplant, peak levels of circulating GvH clones were associated with declines in HvG clones. GvH clones were found in recipient bone marrow, and some of the GvH clones appeared earlier in ileal mucosa or blood, which is consistent with an intestinal mucosal origin.

Library construction relied on the immunoSEQ multiplex PCR assay. For most patients, genomic DNA was isolated using the Qiagen DNeasy Blood and Tissue Kit and was shipped frozen to Adaptive Biotechnologies for TCR sequencing. Adaptive Biotechnologies carried out high-throughput TCR-beta CDR3 sequencing of genomic DNA for most patients. The published analysis was carried out like this. Adaptive's ImmunoSEQ software was the source of the TCR sequencing data for 18 patients, while a few other patients were processed with MiXCR and VDJtools. To correct CD4 versus CD8 sorting errors, any sequence found in both subsets at a frequency ratio below 5:1 was removed. CDR3 nucleotide sequences shared between donor and recipient were removed because the origin of such sequences could not be assigned. To count as alloreactive, a clone needed at least 2-fold expansion over unstimulated cells and a minimum CFSE-low frequency of 0.002% (template counts) or 0.001% (read counts). Clones detected in sequenced pre-transplant spleen, lymph node, or MLR CFSE-low populations of the donor or recipient were defined as mappable. The cumulative frequency of alloreactive clones was calculated as a percentage of all sequences, weighted by copy number. TCRdb holds this immuneACCESS table with in-frame rearrangements only. Some clones are missing; in checked studies, unresolved V genes explain under half, and the rest has no known cause. For V, J and clone size, that table is used; D and trimming come from the DNA. Present in this sample are about 88,000 clones, about 94% of which were seen just once. 0.15% to 0.2% of the sample is held by the ten biggest clonotypes.

According to the germline V gene, CDR1 reads MNHNS and CDR2 reads SASEGT. Both ends counted, the CDR3 spans 11 residues. With respect to this clone: Its antigen is still unknown. The CDR3 does not close with the conserved phenylalanine or tryptophan, likely indicating a read error. It is unclear where the CDR3 begins or ends on the DNA, so no DNA is shown, and the CDR3 is as TCRdb lists it.

Taken with the paper, the label for time point translates to: cells obtained before transplantation from donor or recipient. CD3+CD4+ and CD3+CD8+ populations were FACS-sorted from unstimulated pre-transplant donor and recipient cells taken from spleen or lymph nodes. The chain links TRBV6-1 with TRBJ1-4; the table names TRBD1, a call not compared with the DNA. The sample here was unstimulated CD4+ T cells sorted from spleen or lymph node cells, taken before transplant. The sequence derives from a human donor who was the organ donor for an intestinal transplant. The CDR3 protein is CASSERDSELY.